A selection of T cell receptor beta chains follows, all from one sample in a study of OX40 agonist ivuxolimab in advanced cancers. Profiled with immunoSEQ multiplex PCR; TCRdb holds only in-frame clones, not every one. The table has roughly 30,000 clones, 75% to 95% seen once; the top ten hold around 5%. This sample comprised CD4+ or CD8+ T cells sorted from blood, obtained in a trial of the OX40 agonist ivuxolimab. The receptors shown here come from an adult with an advanced solid tumor such as melanoma, head and neck, liver or kidney cancer. Both conserved end residues are part of each CDR3. A D gene is named only where the DNA matches it firmly. Expanded clones are given a class, and other clones once, few, many or no size at all.

abundance: NA
j_gene: TRBJ2-3
v_gene: TRBV27
d_gene: NA
CDR3nt: TGTGCCAGCAGTTTTGAGTCGGCCCCCCGCACAGATACGCAGTATTTT
CDR3aa: CASSFESAPRTDTQYF

abundance: NA
j_gene: TRBJ1-2
v_gene: TRBV12-2
d_gene: NA
CDR3nt: TGTGCAAGTCGCTTAGTCTGCAGAGGTCCCTGCTACACCTTC
CDR3aa: CASRLVCRGPCYTF

abundance: NA
j_gene: TRBJ2-5
v_gene: TRBV10-3
d_gene: TRBD2
CDR3nt: TGTGCCATCAGACCGGGACTAGCGGGGGCTTTTACCCAAGAGACCCAGTACTTC
CDR3aa: CAIRPGLAGAFTQETQYF

abundance: once
j_gene: TRBJ2-1
v_gene: TRBV7-7
d_gene: NA
CDR3nt: TGTGCTAGCAGCTGCGCCGACAGGCCGTGGGACAACTACAATGAGCAGTTCTTC
CDR3aa: CASSCADRPWDNYNEQFF

abundance: NA
j_gene: TRBJ2-1
v_gene: TRBV4-2
d_gene: NA
CDR3nt: TGTGCCAGCAGCCCACAAGTCGGGGACTACAATGAGCAGTTCTTC
CDR3aa: CASSPQVGDYNEQFF

abundance: NA
j_gene: TRBJ1-1
v_gene: TRBV9
d_gene: NA
CDR3nt: TGTGCCAGCAGCGTTTTCGGGGATGAAGACACTGAAGCTTTCTTT
CDR3aa: CASSVFGDEDTEAFF

abundance: NA
j_gene: TRBJ2-3
v_gene: TRBV7-6
d_gene: TRBD2
CDR3nt: TGTGCCAGCAGCTTTAGCGGGAGGGCCGAAAGCACAGATACGCAGTATTTT
CDR3aa: CASSFSGRAESTDTQYF

abundance: few
j_gene: TRBJ2-1
v_gene: TRBV6-5
d_gene: NA
CDR3nt: TGTGCCAGCAGTTACAGGGGTAATGAGCAGTTCTTC
CDR3aa: CASSYRGNEQFF

abundance: NA
j_gene: TRBJ2-7
v_gene: TRBV20-1
d_gene: NA
CDR3nt: TGCAGTGCTCGAGTCTACTACGAGCAGTACTTC
CDR3aa: CSARVYYEQYF

abundance: NA
j_gene: TRBJ1-2
v_gene: TRBV7-9
d_gene: NA
CDR3nt: TGTGCCAGCAGCTTGGGCGGAGGGTATGGCTACACCTTC
CDR3aa: CASSLGGGYGYTF